These T cell receptor beta chains were read from a single sample in a study of spatial heterogeneity in lung cancer. TCRdb ran MiXCR on the 5' RACE reads and lists one entry per CDR3 protein. Seen here are 4,000 or so distinct CDR3 sequences, 6.5% to 10% observed once, and the top ten hold roughly 9.3%. Sample: lung tumor tissue, taken at surgery. The receptors shown here come from a male donor with early-stage non-small cell lung cancer. CDR3s leave out the opening cysteine and the closing phenylalanine or tryptophan. Size is omitted from some rows. Given values are once, few, many or a class for expanded clones.

clone_size: many
v_call: TRBV18
j_call: TRBJ2-7
cdr3_aa: ASSSGIAGYEQY

clone_size: medium-sized
v_call: TRBV7-8
j_call: TRBJ2-7
cdr3_aa: ASGSSYEQY

clone_size: once
v_call: TRBV4-2
j_call: TRBJ2-3
cdr3_aa: ASSQEVAGGLPGTDTQY

clone_size: many
v_call: TRBV20-1
j_call: TRBJ2-7
cdr3_aa: SARDSATYEQY

clone_size: .
v_call: TRBV30
j_call: TRBJ2-2
cdr3_aa: AWRKGGSNTGELF

clone_size: medium-sized
v_call: TRBV29-1
j_call: TRBJ1-1
cdr3_aa: SVGRGENTEAF

clone_size: medium-sized
v_call: TRBV6-5
j_call: TRBJ1-1
cdr3_aa: ASSYEYRGATEAF

clone_size: large
v_call: TRBV28
j_call: TRBJ2-2
cdr3_aa: ASSFDRANTGELF

clone_size: few
v_call: TRBV14
j_call: TRBJ2-7
cdr3_aa: ASSQVAGRNYEQY

clone_size: few
v_call: TRBV20-1
j_call: TRBJ2-1
cdr3_aa: SAGPTSVVKNEQF

clone_size: many
v_call: TRBV29-1
j_call: TRBJ2-2
cdr3_aa: SVEETVTGELF

clone_size: .
v_call: TRBV7-9
j_call: TRBJ2-1
cdr3_aa: ASSLVGKPGGPF

clone_size: medium-sized
v_call: TRBV27
j_call: TRBJ1-4
cdr3_aa: ASSPSAQGEKLF

clone_size: many
v_call: TRBV6-6
j_call: TRBJ2-7
cdr3_aa: ASRPRLAGGTSYEQY

clone_size: many
v_call: TRBV7-9
j_call: TRBJ2-3
cdr3_aa: ASSLNLNPDTQY

clone_size: medium-sized
v_call: TRBV20-1
j_call: TRBJ2-7
cdr3_aa: SASNPGQVLSYEQY

clone_size: medium-sized
v_call: TRBV6-6
j_call: TRBJ2-1
cdr3_aa: ASRSSGGDEQF

clone_size: medium-sized
v_call: TRBV20-1
j_call: TRBJ2-7
cdr3_aa: SASAASAYEQY

clone_size: medium-sized
v_call: TRBV27
j_call: TRBJ1-6
cdr3_aa: ASSLGGTGYNSPLH

clone_size: many
v_call: TRBV5-5
j_call: TRBJ2-1
cdr3_aa: ASSLDEGEQF

clone_size: many
v_call: TRBV30
j_call: TRBJ1-2
cdr3_aa: AWSQDRSYGYT

clone_size: medium-sized
v_call: TRBV7-3
j_call: TRBJ2-3
cdr3_aa: ASSLTRGRDSTDTQY

clone_size: .
v_call: TRBV20-1
j_call: TRBJ2-3
cdr3_aa: SAPQGADTQY

clone_size: medium-sized
v_call: TRBV12-3/TRBV12-4
j_call: TRBJ2-7
cdr3_aa: ASTTSGAYEQY

clone_size: medium-sized
v_call: TRBV14
j_call: TRBJ1-1
cdr3_aa: ASSQARTEAF

clone_size: .
v_call: TRBV5-6
j_call: TRBJ2-2
cdr3_aa: ASSPPGTGVTGELF

clone_size: medium-sized
v_call: TRBV18
j_call: TRBJ1-4
cdr3_aa: ASSDDPGGNEKLF

clone_size: medium-sized
v_call: TRBV3-1
j_call: TRBJ1-2
cdr3_aa: ASSQDTRDYGYT

clone_size: .
v_call: TRBV5-1
j_call: TRBJ2-7
cdr3_aa: ASSLKGEAAEQY

clone_size: many
v_call: TRBV15
j_call: TRBJ2-5
cdr3_aa: ATSRDLLQETQY

clone_size: many
v_call: TRBV11-1
j_call: TRBJ2-5
cdr3_aa: ASSLYRDGTQY

clone_size: many
v_call: TRBV3-1
j_call: TRBJ1-5
cdr3_aa: AAGGSNQPQH

clone_size: few
v_call: TRBV7-2
j_call: TRBJ2-4
cdr3_aa: ASSFRDSKNIQY

clone_size: medium-sized
v_call: TRBV30
j_call: TRBJ2-2
cdr3_aa: AWSWTRGTGELF

clone_size: .
v_call: TRBV20-1
j_call: TRBJ2-3
cdr3_aa: SAGKERGGTDTQY

clone_size: medium-sized
v_call: TRBV11-3
j_call: TRBJ2-3
cdr3_aa: ASSLGPAGSTDTQY

clone_size: medium-sized
v_call: TRBV6-1
j_call: TRBJ2-7
cdr3_aa: ASSEDGRGGLEQY

clone_size: medium-sized
v_call: TRBV18
j_call: TRBJ1-1
cdr3_aa: ASSPRPFPLNTEAF

clone_size: few
v_call: TRBV28
j_call: TRBJ2-3
cdr3_aa: ASSPIGDREEDTQY

clone_size: .
v_call: TRBV12-3/TRBV12-4
j_call: TRBJ1-2
cdr3_aa: ASSIWDRESEGYT

clone_size: few
v_call: TRBV10-3
j_call: TRBJ2-2
cdr3_aa: AIKGYTGELF

clone_size: medium-sized
v_call: TRBV18
j_call: TRBJ2-5
cdr3_aa: ASFGNGQETQY

clone_size: medium-sized
v_call: TRBV10-3
j_call: TRBJ1-1
cdr3_aa: AIRGGTANTEAF

clone_size: medium-sized
v_call: TRBV6-2/TRBV6-3
j_call: TRBJ1-2
cdr3_aa: ASSSIPEYGYT

clone_size: medium-sized
v_call: TRBV10-3
j_call: TRBJ2-5
cdr3_aa: AISESRGPQPAGATQY

clone_size: medium-sized
v_call: TRBV6-5
j_call: TRBJ1-5
cdr3_aa: ASSYSGTGGNQPQH

clone_size: large
v_call: TRBV9
j_call: TRBJ1-2
cdr3_aa: ASTIRGGVNYGYT

clone_size: medium-sized
v_call: TRBV4-2
j_call: TRBJ2-1
cdr3_aa: ASSQVMLDNEQF

clone_size: few
v_call: TRBV9
j_call: TRBJ2-2
cdr3_aa: ASSATSDTGELF

clone_size: medium-sized
v_call: TRBV9
j_call: TRBJ2-3
cdr3_aa: ASSALNTDTQY

clone_size: medium-sized
v_call: TRBV30
j_call: TRBJ1-1
cdr3_aa: AWKNKGAKAF

clone_size: medium-sized
v_call: TRBV5-4
j_call: TRBJ1-6
cdr3_aa: ASSLDRDHSPLH

clone_size: many
v_call: TRBV6-2/TRBV6-3
j_call: TRBJ1-5
cdr3_aa: ASSFTGVGNQPQH

clone_size: few
v_call: TRBV28
j_call: TRBJ1-4
cdr3_aa: ASLDGRNEKLF

clone_size: many
v_call: TRBV6-1
j_call: TRBJ2-3
cdr3_aa: ASRKLDTQY

clone_size: medium-sized
v_call: TRBV19
j_call: TRBJ2-5
cdr3_aa: ATRPGAGETQY

clone_size: many
v_call: TRBV18
j_call: TRBJ1-1
cdr3_aa: ASSPSGGVTEAF